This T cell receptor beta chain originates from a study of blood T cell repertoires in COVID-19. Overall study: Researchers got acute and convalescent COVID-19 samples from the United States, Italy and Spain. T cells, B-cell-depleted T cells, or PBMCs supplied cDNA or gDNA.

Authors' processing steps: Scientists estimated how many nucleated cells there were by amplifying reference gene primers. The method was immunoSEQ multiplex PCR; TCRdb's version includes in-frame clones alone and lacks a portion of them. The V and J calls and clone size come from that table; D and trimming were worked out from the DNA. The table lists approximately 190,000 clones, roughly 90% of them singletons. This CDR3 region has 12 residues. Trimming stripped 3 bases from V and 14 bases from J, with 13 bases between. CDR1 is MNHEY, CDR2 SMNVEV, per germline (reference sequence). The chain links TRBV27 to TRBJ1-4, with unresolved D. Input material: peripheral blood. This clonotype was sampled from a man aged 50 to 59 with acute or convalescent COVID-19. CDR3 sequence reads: CASSFEAVFLFF. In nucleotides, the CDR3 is TGTGCCAGCAGTTTCGAGGCAGTATTCCTGTTTTTT.